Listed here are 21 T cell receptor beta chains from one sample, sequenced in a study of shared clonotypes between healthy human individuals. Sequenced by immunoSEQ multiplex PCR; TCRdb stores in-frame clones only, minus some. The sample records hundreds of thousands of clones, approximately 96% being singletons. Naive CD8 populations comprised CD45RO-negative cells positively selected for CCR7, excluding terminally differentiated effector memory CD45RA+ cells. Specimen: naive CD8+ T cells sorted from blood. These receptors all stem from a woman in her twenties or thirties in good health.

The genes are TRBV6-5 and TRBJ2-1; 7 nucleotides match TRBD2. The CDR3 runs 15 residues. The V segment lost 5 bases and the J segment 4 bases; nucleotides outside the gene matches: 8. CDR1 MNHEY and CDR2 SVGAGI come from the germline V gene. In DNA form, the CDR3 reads TGTGCCAGCAGTGGCCCCGGGACTAAATACAATGAGCAGTTCTTC. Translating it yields CASSGPGTKYNEQFF.

The CDR3 sequence: CASRGEGGPLDTQYF. CDR3 bases: TGTGCCAGCCGGGGGGAGGGAGGGCCCCTAGATACGCAGTATTTT. The rearrangement joins TRBV19 to TRBJ2-3; 7 bases line up with TRBD2. The CDR3 extends over 15 amino acids. Germline loops: CDR1 LNHDA, CDR2 SQIVND (reference sequence). Trimming cost V 9 bases and J 5 bases; bases outside gene matches: 14.

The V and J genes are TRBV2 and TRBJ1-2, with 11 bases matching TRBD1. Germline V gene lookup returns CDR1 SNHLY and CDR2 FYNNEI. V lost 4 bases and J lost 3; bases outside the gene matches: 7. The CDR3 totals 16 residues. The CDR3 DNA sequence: TGTGCCAGCAGTGGGGACAGGGGGTATAGTCACTATGGCTACACCTTC. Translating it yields CASSGDRGYSHYGYTF.

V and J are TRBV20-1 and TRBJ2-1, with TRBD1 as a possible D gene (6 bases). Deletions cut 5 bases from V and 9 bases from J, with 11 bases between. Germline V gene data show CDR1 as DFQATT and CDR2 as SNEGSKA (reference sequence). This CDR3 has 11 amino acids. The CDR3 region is CSAGGGFEQFF. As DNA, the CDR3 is TGCAGTGCTGGGGGCGGGTTTGAGCAGTTCTTC.

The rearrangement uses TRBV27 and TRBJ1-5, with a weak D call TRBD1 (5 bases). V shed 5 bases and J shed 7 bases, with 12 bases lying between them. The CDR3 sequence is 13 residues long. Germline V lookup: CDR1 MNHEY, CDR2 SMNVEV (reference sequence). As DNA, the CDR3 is TGTGCCAGCAGTCGGGGGACTCTCCAGCCCCAGCATTTT. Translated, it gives CASSRGTLQPQHF.

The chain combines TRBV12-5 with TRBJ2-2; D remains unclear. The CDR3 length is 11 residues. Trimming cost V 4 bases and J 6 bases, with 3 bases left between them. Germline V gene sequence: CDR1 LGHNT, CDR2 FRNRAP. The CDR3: CASGSPGELFF. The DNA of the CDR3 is TGTGCTAGTGGTTCCCCCGGGGAGCTGTTTTTT.

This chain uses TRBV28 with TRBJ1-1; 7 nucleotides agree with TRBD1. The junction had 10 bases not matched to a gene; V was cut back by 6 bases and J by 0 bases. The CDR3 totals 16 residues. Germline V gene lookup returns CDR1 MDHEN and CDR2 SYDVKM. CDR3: CASSLYRQGMNTEAFF. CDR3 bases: TGTGCCAGCAGCCTCTACAGACAGGGAATGAACACTGAAGCTTTCTTT.

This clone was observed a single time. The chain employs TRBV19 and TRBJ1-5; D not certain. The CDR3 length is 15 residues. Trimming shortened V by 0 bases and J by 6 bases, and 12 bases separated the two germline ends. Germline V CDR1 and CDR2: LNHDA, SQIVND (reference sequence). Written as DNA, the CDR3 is TGTGCCAGTAGTATAGATCTCGGGGTTAGTCAGCCCCAGCATTTT. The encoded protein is CASSIDLGVSQPQHF. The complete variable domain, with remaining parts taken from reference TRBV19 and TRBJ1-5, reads DGGITQSPKYLFRKEGQNVTLSCEQNLNHDAMYWYRQDPGQGLRLIYYSQIVNDFQKGDIAEGYSVSREKKESFPLTVTSAQKNPTAFYLCASSIDLGVSQPQHFGDGTRLSIL.

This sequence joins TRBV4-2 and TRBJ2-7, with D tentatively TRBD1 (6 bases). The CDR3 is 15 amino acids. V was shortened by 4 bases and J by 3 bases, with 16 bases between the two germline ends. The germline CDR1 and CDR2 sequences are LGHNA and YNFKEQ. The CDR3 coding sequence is TGTGCCAGCAGCCTCGACAGGAACCTGGTCTACGAGCAGTACTTC. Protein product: CASSLDRNLVYEQYF.

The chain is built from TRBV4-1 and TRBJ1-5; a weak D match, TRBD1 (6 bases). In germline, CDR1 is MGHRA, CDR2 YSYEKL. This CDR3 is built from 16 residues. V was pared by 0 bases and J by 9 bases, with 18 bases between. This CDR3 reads CASSQEAGQGWRPQHF. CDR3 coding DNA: TGCGCCAGCAGCCAAGAGGCTGGGCAGGGGTGGCGGCCCCAGCATTTT.

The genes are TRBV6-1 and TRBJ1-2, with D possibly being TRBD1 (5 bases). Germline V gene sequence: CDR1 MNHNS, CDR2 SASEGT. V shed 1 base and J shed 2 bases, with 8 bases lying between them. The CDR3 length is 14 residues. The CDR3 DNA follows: TGTGCCAGCAGTGAAGAGGCAGGGAACTATGGCTACACCTTC. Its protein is CASSEEAGNYGYTF.

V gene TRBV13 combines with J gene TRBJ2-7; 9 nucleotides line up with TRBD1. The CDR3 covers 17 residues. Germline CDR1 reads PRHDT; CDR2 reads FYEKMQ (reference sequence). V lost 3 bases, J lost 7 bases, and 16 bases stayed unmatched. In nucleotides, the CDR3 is TGTGCCAGCAGCTTCCCGACAGGGGGACCCCCCCAGGGAGAGCAGTACTTC. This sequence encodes CASSFPTGGPPQGEQYF.

In DNA, the CDR3 is TGTGCCAGCAGCCCGTGGGACAGAAAATACGAGCAGTACTTC. This sequence encodes CASSPWDRKYEQYF. The chain combines TRBV7-9 with TRBJ2-5; 7 bases are a match to TRBD1. The J call may not be correct, given that the DNA end is closer to TRBJ2-7. Per the germline V gene, CDR1 is SEHNR and CDR2 is FQNEAQ (reference sequence). CDR3 length equals 14 residues.

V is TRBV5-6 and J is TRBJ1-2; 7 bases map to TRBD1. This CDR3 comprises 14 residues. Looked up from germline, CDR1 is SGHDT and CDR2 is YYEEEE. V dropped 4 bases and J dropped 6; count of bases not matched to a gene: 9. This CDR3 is CASSIGTVPDGYTF. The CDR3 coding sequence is TGTGCCAGCAGCATCGGGACAGTCCCGGATGGCTACACCTTC.

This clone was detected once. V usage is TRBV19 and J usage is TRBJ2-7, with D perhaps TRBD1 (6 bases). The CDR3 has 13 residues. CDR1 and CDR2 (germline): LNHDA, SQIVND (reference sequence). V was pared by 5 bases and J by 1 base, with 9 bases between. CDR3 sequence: CASSEDSSYEQYF. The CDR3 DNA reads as TGTGCCAGTAGTGAGGACAGTTCCTACGAGCAGTACTTC. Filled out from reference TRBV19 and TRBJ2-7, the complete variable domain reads DGGITQSPKYLFRKEGQNVTLSCEQNLNHDAMYWYRQDPGQGLRLIYYSQIVNDFQKGDIAEGYSVSREKKESFPLTVTSAQKNPTAFYLCASSEDSSYEQYFGPGTRLTVT.

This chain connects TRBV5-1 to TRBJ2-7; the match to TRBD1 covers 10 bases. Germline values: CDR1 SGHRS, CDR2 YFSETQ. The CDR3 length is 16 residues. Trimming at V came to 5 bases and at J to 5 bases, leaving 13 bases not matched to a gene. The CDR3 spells CASRLDRGAGLDEQYF. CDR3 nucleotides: TGCGCCAGCAGACTGGACAGGGGGGCGGGCCTGGACGAGCAGTACTTC.

The CDR3 reads CASSQGPRGRGRAYEQYF. The CDR3 coding sequence is TGCGCCAGCAGCCAAGGGCCGAGAGGTCGCGGGAGGGCTTACGAGCAGTACTTC. The chain has TRBV4-1 and TRBJ2-7; 9 bases are shared with TRBD2. V gave up 1 base and J gave up 4 bases; unmatched junction bases: 14. This CDR3 comprises 18 residues. Germline CDR1 and CDR2: MGHRA and YSYEKL.

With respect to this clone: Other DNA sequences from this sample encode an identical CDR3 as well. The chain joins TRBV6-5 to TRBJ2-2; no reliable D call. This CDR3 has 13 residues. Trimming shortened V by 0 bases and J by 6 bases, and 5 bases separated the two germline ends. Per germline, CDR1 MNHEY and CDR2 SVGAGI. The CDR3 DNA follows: TGTGCCAGCAGTTACTCCCGACCCGGGGAGCTGTTTTTT. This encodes CASSYSRPGELFF.

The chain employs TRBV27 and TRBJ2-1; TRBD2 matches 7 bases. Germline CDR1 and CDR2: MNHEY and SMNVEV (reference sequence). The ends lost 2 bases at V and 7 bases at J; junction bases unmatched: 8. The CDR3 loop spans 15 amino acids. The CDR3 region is CASSLLGEGGNEQFF. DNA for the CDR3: TGTGCCAGCAGTTTACTGGGGGAGGGAGGGAATGAGCAGTTCTTC.

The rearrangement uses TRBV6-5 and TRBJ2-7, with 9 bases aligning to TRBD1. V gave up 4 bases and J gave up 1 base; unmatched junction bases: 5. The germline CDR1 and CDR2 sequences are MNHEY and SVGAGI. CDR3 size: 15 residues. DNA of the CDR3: TGTGCCAGCAGTTCGGGACAGGGCCGTTCCTACGAGCAGTACTTC. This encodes CASSSGQGRSYEQYF.

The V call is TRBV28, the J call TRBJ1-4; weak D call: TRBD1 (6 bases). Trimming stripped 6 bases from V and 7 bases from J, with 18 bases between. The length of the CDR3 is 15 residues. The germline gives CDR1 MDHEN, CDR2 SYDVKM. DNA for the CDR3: TGTGCCAGCAGACAGACGGGGGCTCTAGGTGAAAAACTGTTTTTT. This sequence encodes CASRQTGALGEKLFF.